The rows below give T cell receptor beta chains drawn from one sample of a study of T cell responses to AZD1222 COVID-19 vaccine. Clones were read by immunoSEQ multiplex PCR, and TCRdb kept only the in-frame ones, dropping some. The sample has approximately 130,000 clones, over 75% seen once. The sequencing used peripheral blood, collected 28 days after the second dose of the MenACWY control vaccine. All receptors come from an adult who received the MenACWY meningococcal vaccine as a control. CDR3s include the opening cysteine and the closing phenylalanine or tryptophan. The D gene is left open where the match is weak. Rows give clone size only sometimes, using once, few, many, or a class for an expanded clone.

TGTGCCAGCAGCCAAGGAATGGCAGGGGTGCACACTGAAGCTTTCTTT	CASSQGMAGVHTEAFF	.	TRBJ1-1	16	TRBV3-1/TRBV3-2	.
TGTGCCAGCTCACCACGCGCGGTCCGCTCTGGAAACACCATATATTTT	CASSPRAVRSGNTIYF	.	TRBJ1-3	16	TRBV18	.
TGTGCCAGCAGCCACGGAGCGGGGGGTCGGGATGAGCAGTTCTTC	CASSHGAGGRDEQFF	.	TRBJ2-1	15	TRBV3-1/TRBV3-2	TRBD2
TGTGCCAGCAGCGACCTCCGGGGAAACACCGGGGAGCTGTTTTTT	CASSDLRGNTGELFF	.	TRBJ2-2	15	TRBV13	.
TGCAGTGCTAGTCTTCCTAGGACTAGCACAGATACGCAGTATTTT	CSASLPRTSTDTQYF	.	TRBJ2-3	15	TRBV20-1	.
TGTGCCAGCTCACCATGGGCGGACCCTAACTATGGCTACACCTTC	CASSPWADPNYGYTF	few	TRBJ1-2	15	TRBV18	.
TGTGCCAAACCGGGGAATCAGCCCCAGCATTTT	CAKPGNQPQHF	.	TRBJ1-5	11	TRBV6-5	.
TGCAGCGTTAGAGGGGCGGACACTGAAGCTTTCTTT	CSVRGADTEAFF	.	TRBJ1-1	12	TRBV29-1	.
TGTGCCAGCAGCCCAGAGGGCAGCTTCAACGTCCTGACTTTC	CASSPEGSFNVLTF	once	TRBJ2-6	14	TRBV7-3	.
TGCGCCAGCAGCTTCTGGAGTTTTCCCCACGAGCAGTACTTC	CASSFWSFPHEQYF	.	TRBJ2-7	14	TRBV5-1	.
TGCGCCAGCAGCCCGGGGCCGAACGATCAGCCCCAGCATTTT	CASSPGPNDQPQHF	.	TRBJ1-5	14	TRBV5-1	.
TGCGCCAGCAGCCTGACGGGCAGGGGGGATGAAAAACTGTTTTTT	CASSLTGRGDEKLFF	once	TRBJ1-4	15	TRBV4-3	TRBD1
TGTGCCAGCTCACCACCGGATCAGCCCCAGCATTTT	CASSPPDQPQHF	.	TRBJ1-5	12	TRBV18	.
TGTGCCAGCAGGACAGGGGGGGGGAGTTCACCCCTCCACTTT	CASRTGGGSSPLHF	.	TRBJ1-6	14	TRBV2	TRBD1
TGTGCCAGCAGTTACTCCCGTACAGCTGCTTTCGATGGCTACACCTTC	CASSYSRTAAFDGYTF	.	TRBJ1-2	16	TRBV6-6	.
TGTGCCAGCAGTCCCCACAGGGGTTTTGGCACTGAAGCTTTCTTT	CASSPHRGFGTEAFF	.	TRBJ1-1	15	TRBV27	TRBD1
TGTGCCAGTAGTATAGCAGGCGATCAGCCCCAGCATTTT	CASSIAGDQPQHF	.	TRBJ1-5	13	TRBV19	.
TGTGCCAGTACTACGACGAGGTCTGGAAACACCATATATTTT	CASTTTRSGNTIYF	.	TRBJ1-3	14	TRBV19	.
TGTGCCAGCATTGCGGGGGGGCAAGAGACCCAGTACTTC	CASIAGGQETQYF	once	TRBJ2-5	13	TRBV28	TRBD2
TGCGCCAGCAGCAACACCGGGACCGACTATGGCTACACCTTC	CASSNTGTDYGYTF	.	TRBJ1-2	14	TRBV5-1	.
TGTGCCAGCAGTCCCCGGGGGACGAGCAATCAGCCCCAGCATTTT	CASSPRGTSNQPQHF	once	TRBJ1-5	15	TRBV6-2/TRBV6-3	.
TGCGCCAGCAGCCAGGCTTCGGCTAGCGCCTTCTACGAGCAGTACTTC	CASSQASASAFYEQYF	.	TRBJ2-7	16	TRBV4-1	.
TGTGCCAGCAGCCCCAGGGTAGCGGGGGTCTACAATGAGCAGTTCTTC	CASSPRVAGVYNEQFF	.	TRBJ2-1	16	TRBV3-1/TRBV3-2	TRBD2
TGCGCCAGCAGGAGCGGGGGACGATACAATGAGCAGTTCTTC	CASRSGGRYNEQFF	.	TRBJ2-1	14	TRBV5-1	TRBD2
TGTGCCAGCAGCAAAGTATGGGGGTATGGCTACACCTTC	CASSKVWGYGYTF	.	TRBJ1-2	13	TRBV21-1	.
TGCGCCAGCAGGGCAGGGGGAGCTAATGAAAAACTGTTTTTT	CASRAGGANEKLFF	few	TRBJ1-4	14	TRBV10-2	TRBD1
TGCGCCAGCAGTAGCACTCGTGGAAACACCATATATTTT	CASSSTRGNTIYF	once	TRBJ1-3	13	TRBV10-2	.
TGTGCCAGCAGGAGCTTTGCGGGGGGTTACAATGAGCAGTTCTTC	CASRSFAGGYNEQFF	.	TRBJ2-1	15	TRBV28	TRBD2
TGTGCCAGCAGTCTGGGCCGTCGAGCGAACACAGATACGCAGTATTTT	CASSLGRRANTDTQYF	.	TRBJ2-3	16	TRBV27	.
TGTGCCTGGACAGGAGCTGTGTGGACTGAAGCTTTCTTT	CAWTGAVWTEAFF	few	TRBJ1-1	13	TRBV30	.
TGTGCCAGCAGCTTTTCGGGGGAGGGCCAGCCCCAGCATTTT	CASSFSGEGQPQHF	.	TRBJ1-5	14	TRBV11-2	.
TGTGCCAGCTCACTAACTAGCGGGAGTGGGTACGAGCAGTACTTC	CASSLTSGSGYEQYF	.	TRBJ2-7	15	TRBV18	TRBD2
TGTGCCAGCAGCGTAGCTACTGGGGGGCCCAATGAAAAACTGTTTTTT	CASSVATGGPNEKLFF	.	TRBJ1-4	16	TRBV9	.
TGTGCCAGCAGCTTTGACCCTAGGGCTACTAATGAAAAACTGTTTTTT	CASSFDPRATNEKLFF	.	TRBJ1-4	16	TRBV5-4	.
TGTGCCAGCAGCTTTTCGGTGGACCCAGATGAGCAGTTCTTC	CASSFSVDPDEQFF	.	TRBJ2-1	14	TRBV11-2	.
TGTGCCAGTAGCGACGTACTTTGGGAAAAACTGTTTTTT	CASSDVLWEKLFF	.	TRBJ1-4	13	TRBV19	.
TGTGCCAGCAGCTTAGATCTCCCGACAGGGAGGTATTACACTGAAGCTTTCTTT	CASSLDLPTGRYYTEAFF	.	TRBJ1-1	18	TRBV7-6	TRBD1
TGTGCCAGCAGTCCGCGGACTAGCGGAGGGTACAATGAGCAGTTCTTC	CASSPRTSGGYNEQFF	once	TRBJ2-1	16	TRBV6-2/TRBV6-3	TRBD2
TGCGCCAGCAGCCATGTCAGGGCTTTCTCCTACAATGAGCAGTTCTTC	CASSHVRAFSYNEQFF	.	TRBJ2-1	16	TRBV4-3	.
TGTGCCAGCAGCAACACAGGGGGCCGCCACGGGGAGCTGTTTTTT	CASSNTGGRHGELFF	once	TRBJ2-2	15	TRBV7-9	TRBD1
TGTGCCAGCCGAAACGACTATGGCTACACCTTC	CASRNDYGYTF	.	TRBJ1-2	11	TRBV6-5	.
TGTGCCAGCAGCTTTTCTAGCGGGGCCCAAAGTGAGCAGTTCTTC	CASSFSSGAQSEQFF	.	TRBJ2-1	15	TRBV7-6	TRBD2
TGTGCCAGCAGTTTCAGCGGCTACAATGAGCAGTTCTTC	CASSFSGYNEQFF	.	TRBJ2-1	13	TRBV28	.
TGTGCCAGCAGTTCGGGTCTCGATGAAGGTCGCGGCTACACCTTC	CASSSGLDEGRGYTF	.	TRBJ1-2	15	TRBV28	.
TGTGCCAGCAGCTTTACCCAGGGGGGGCTCTACAATGAGCAGTTCTTC	CASSFTQGGLYNEQFF	.	TRBJ2-1	16	TRBV3-1/TRBV3-2	.
TGCGCCAGCAGCTTGGCTTTGCGGACGTCCTATAATTCACCCCTCCACTTT	CASSLALRTSYNSPLHF	.	TRBJ1-6	17	TRBV5-1	.
TGTGCCAGCAGTCTCGTTACCCAACATCTCCGGCCAAGGTCTGATGGCTACACCTTC	CASSLVTQHLRPRSDGYTF	.	TRBJ1-2	19	TRBV6-6	.
TGTGCCAGCAGCGGGGGGGGAGAGCAGTACTTC	CASSGGGEQYF	once	TRBJ2-7	11	TRBV12-3/TRBV12-4	TRBD2
TGTGCCAGCATCGAAGGGGGTATTGATTCACCCCTCCACTTT	CASIEGGIDSPLHF	.	TRBJ1-6	14	TRBV28	.
TGTGCCAGCAGCCCGGTACAGGGGAAGAACACTGAAGCTTTCTTT	CASSPVQGKNTEAFF	.	TRBJ1-1	15	TRBV11-2	TRBD1
TGCGCCAGCAGCTCCTCCGGGACGGCGAACTATGGCTACACCTTC	CASSSSGTANYGYTF	many	TRBJ1-2	15	TRBV5-1	.
TGCGCCAGCAGCCAAGACTACGGGGCGCTTAATTCACCCCTCCACTTT	CASSQDYGALNSPLHF	once	TRBJ1-6	16	TRBV4-3	.
TGTGCCAGCAGTTCCGGACGAACCCAGCATTTT	CASSSGRTQHF	.	TRBJ1-5	11	TRBV28	.
TGCGCCAGCAGCCAAAACGTCCAGCTCGTCAATGAGCAGTTCTTC	CASSQNVQLVNEQFF	few	TRBJ2-1	15	TRBV4-3	.
TGTGCCACCGCCCCCGACAGGGTCTATGGCTACACCTTC	CATAPDRVYGYTF	.	TRBJ1-2	13	TRBV15	TRBD1